Listed here is a single TCR beta chain. The sample is drawn from a study of T cells expressing NK-cell markers. Study as a whole: Just one sequenced donor of eight was HCMV-seronegative, while seven were seropositive.

One entry per CDR3 protein, without DNA, is what TCRdb gives after re-calling the 5' RACE reads. This sample contains approximately 150,000 distinct CDR3 sequences. There are 17 residues in the CDR3. Germline V CDR1 and CDR2: LNHDA, SQIVND (reference sequence). The TCR comes from a man between 18 and 29 years old in good health. Material: blood T cells: a sorted CD56 or NKG2C T cell subset, CD4+ or CD8+ T cells, or bulk PBMC T cells (not recorded which). The chain has TRBV19 and TRBJ2-1; the TCRdb D gene call, TRBD1, has no DNA to confirm it. This CDR3 reads CASSMRLWQGAYNEQFF.